This passage covers 16 T cell receptor beta chains from one sample sequenced in a study of tumor-infiltrating lymphocytes in primary liver carcinoma. Unsorted whole blood supplied the RNA, and germline DNA was extracted too. TCR beta cDNA was made from 400 to 500 ng total RNA with a constant-region primer. Nested multiplex PCR, run for three rounds with slightly modified ARM-PCR, yielded TCR beta libraries. Primers for the first two PCR rounds were TRBV1-TRBV30 forward primers and a C-beta reverse primer (around 11 cycles per round). TCRdb analysed the multiplex PCR reads with MiXCR anew, one entry per CDR3 protein. The sample holds about 330,000 distinct CDR3 sequences, 65% seen once. The sequencing sample was made of peripheral blood. Receptors originate from a man aged 35 to 55 with primary liver carcinoma and hepatitis B virus infection.

Comment on this clonotype: Given a much more abundant clone one base away, this may be a read error. The J gene is TRBJ2-7, the V gene TRBV7-9, with 7 bases fitting TRBD1. Germline V gene lookup returns CDR1 SEHNR and CDR2 FQNEAQ (reference sequence). The CDR3 is 12 amino acids. CDR3: CPSSPTGTEQYF. The CDR3 DNA reads as TGTCCCAGCAGCCCGACAGGGACCGAGCAGTACTTC. Looking up the rest from reference TRBV7-9 and TRBJ2-7 gives the full variable domain: DTGVSQNPRHKITKRGQNVTFRCDPISEHNRLYWYRQTLGQGPEFLTYFQNEAQLEKSRLLSDRFSAERPKGSFSTLEIQRTEQGDSAMYLCPSSPTGTEQYFGPGTRLTVT.

The rearrangement links TRBV7-9 to TRBJ2-5, with a weak D call TRBD2 (6 bases). This CDR3 is 17 amino acids long. V shed 7 bases and J shed 2 bases, with 23 bases lying between them. The V gene's germline CDR1 is SEHNR and CDR2 FQNEAQ (reference sequence). This chain's CDR3 is CASTSGQGSFGQETQYF. For the CDR3, the DNA is TGTGCCAGCACAAGCGGGCAGGGATCGTTTGGACAAGAGACCCAGTACTTC.

In the case of this clonotype: The CDR3 does not close with the conserved phenylalanine or tryptophan, likely indicating a read error. Because the CDR3's place on the DNA is in doubt, the DNA is left out and the CDR3 is given as listed by TCRdb. The genes are TRBV11-2 and TRBJ1-1; TRBD1, as called in the table, went unchecked against the DNA. The CDR3 extends over 17 residues, inclusive of both ends. Per the germline V gene, CDR1 is SGHAT and CDR2 is FQNNGV. The CDR3 sequence: CASSLYPPAAMNTETFL.

This clonotype was observed many times. CDR3 amino acids: CASSLVGLPYEQYF. CDR3 nucleotides: TGTGCCAGCAGCTTAGTTGGACTTCCCTACGAGCAGTACTTC. The chain carries TRBV11-2 and TRBJ2-7; D possibly corresponds to TRBD2 (5 bases). This CDR3 region has 14 residues. CDR1 is SGHAT and CDR2 is FQNNGV in the germline V gene. Trimming shortened V by 1 base and J by 2 bases, and 9 bases separated the two germline ends.

As concerns this clonotype: The junction differs from germline at one of its ends, possibly a read error. This sequence joins TRBV6-5 and TRBJ2-2; tentative D call: TRBD1 (7 bases). Germline values: CDR1 MNHEY, CDR2 SVGAGI. The CDR3 runs to 16 residues. The CDR3 here is CASSYSGAGGPGELFF. CDR3 DNA sequence: TGTGCCAGCAGTTACTCCGGGGCAGGGGGGCCCGGAGAGCTGTTTTTT.

On this clonotype: One end of the junction fails to match germline, which may point to a read error. The rearrangement joins TRBV11-2 to TRBJ2-3; 7 positions match TRBD1. The germline V gene encodes CDR1 SGHAT and CDR2 FQNNGV. CDR3 size: 12 residues. The CDR3 reads CASSSEQGTRYF. In DNA form, the CDR3 reads TGCGCCAGCAGCTCCGAACAGGGGACGCGGTATTTT. Combining the CDR3 with reference TRBV11-2 and TRBJ2-3 gives the whole variable domain EAGVAQSPRYKIIEKRQSVAFWCNPISGHATLYWYQQILGQGPKLLIQFQNNGVVDDSQLPKDRFSAERLKGVDSTLKIQPAKLEDSAVYLCASSSEQGTRYFGPGTRLTVL.

This chain connects TRBV11-2 to TRBJ2-1, with D possibly TRBD1 on 5 matching bases. The CDR3 loop spans 18 amino acids. Trimming took off 3 bases at V and 11 bases at J, with 29 bases between the two ends. Germline CDR1 and CDR2: SGHAT and FQNNGV. The CDR3 coding sequence is TGTGCCAGCAGCTTGTTCGCGGCAACAACACTCCCAGGGCATCAGCAGTTCTTC. Translated, it gives CASSLFAATTLPGHQQFF.

In regard to this clonotype: This may be a read error, as it is one base from a much larger clone. The chain employs TRBV6-5 and TRBJ2-1; either TRBD1 or TRBD2 may fit D (5 bases each). The V gene's germline CDR1 is MNHEY and CDR2 SVGAGI. This CDR3 has 16 amino acids. The chain's CDR3 is CDSSYSGQGSYNEQFF. CDR3 DNA sequence: TGTGACAGCAGTTACTCGGGGCAAGGCTCCTACAATGAGCAGTTCTTC.

Regarding this clonotype: Germline is not matched at one junction end, which may reflect a read error. This chain connects TRBV6-2 or TRBV6-3 to TRBJ2-7; 11 bases agree with TRBD2. The V gene's germline CDR1 is MNHEY and CDR2 SVGEGT. The CDR3 extends over 15 amino acids. CDR3 sequence reads: CASSRRTSGHYEQYF. Here the CDR3 DNA reads TGCGCCAGCAGCCGGCGGACTAGCGGGCACTACGAGCAGTACTTC.

The rearrangement links TRBV29-1 to TRBJ2-3; D ambiguous. CDR3 length: 17 amino acids. The germline V and J ends were trimmed by 0 bases and 0 bases, with 16 bases remaining between them. Germline V lookup: CDR1 SQVTM, CDR2 ANQGSEA. The CDR3 coding sequence is TGCAGCGTTGAAGAACTTGCATGGGTCCTAAGCACAGATACGCAGTATTTT. As protein: CSVEELAWVLSTDTQYF.

The chain combines TRBV11-2 with TRBJ2-3, with D tentatively TRBD1 (6 bases). V shed 1 base and J shed 8 bases, with 22 bases lying between them. This CDR3 comprises 17 residues. Germline V gene data show CDR1 as SGHAT and CDR2 as FQNNGV. The DNA for the CDR3 is TGTGCCAGCAGCTTAGCAGGGACATGGGGCTGTAAAGGTACGCAGTATTTT. Its protein product is CASSLAGTWGCKGTQYF. Complete variable domain (other parts from reference TRBV11-2 and TRBJ2-3): EAGVAQSPRYKIIEKRQSVAFWCNPISGHATLYWYQQILGQGPKLLIQFQNNGVVDDSQLPKDRFSAERLKGVDSTLKIQPAKLEDSAVYLCASSLAGTWGCKGTQYFGPGTRLTVL.

As to this clonotype: Compared with germline, one end of the junction differs, possibly owing to a read error. V usage is TRBV11-3 and J usage is TRBJ2-2; no clear D gene. Germline assignment: CDR1 SGHNT and CDR2 YENEEA. This CDR3 comprises 13 residues. CDR3 residues: CARSSLRSEELFF. CDR3 in DNA: TGTGCCAGAAGCTCCTTGCGAAGCGAGGAGCTGTTTTTT.

As regards this clonotype: A read error may account for a junction end that differs from germline. The chain carries TRBV6-2 or TRBV6-3 and TRBJ1-5; a weak D match, TRBD1 (5 bases). Germline V gene lookup returns CDR1 MNHEY and CDR2 SVGEGT. This CDR3 comprises 14 residues. CDR3 amino acids: CASKRTTSNQPQHF. DNA for the CDR3: TGTGCCAGCAAGAGGACAACGAGCAATCAGCCACAGCATTTT.

As concerns this clonotype: This may be a read error: a much more frequent sequence differs by one nucleotide. The chain uses TRBV4-2 and TRBJ2-3; TRBD1 might be the D (5 bases). In germline, CDR1 is LGHNA, CDR2 YNFKEQ. CDR3 length equals 15 residues. CDR3 sequence: CASSTPGQGADMQYF. DNA of the CDR3: TGTGCCAGCAGCACCCCCGGGCAGGGCGCAGATATGCAGTATTTT.

Worth noting for this clonotype: The CDR3 does not close with the conserved phenylalanine or tryptophan, likely indicating a read error. The rearrangement uses TRBV6-5 and TRBJ1-2, with a weak D call TRBD1 (6 bases). V lost 2 bases and J 8 bases, leaving 21 bases between the germline ends. Germline V gene sequence: CDR1 MNHEY, CDR2 SVGAGI. The CDR3 contains 16 residues. This chain's CDR3 is CASSYPNPQGPSGYTY. The CDR3 region has the DNA TGTGCCAGCAGTTACCCAAACCCACAGGGACCTTCCGGCTACACCTAC.

The rearrangement joins TRBV2 to TRBJ2-7; D gene ambiguous. Germline V gene lookup returns CDR1 SNHLY and CDR2 FYNNEI. V lost 0 bases, J lost 2 bases, and 8 bases lay in between. The CDR3 totals 14 residues. The DNA for the CDR3 is TGTGCCAGCAGTGAAGCAAACTTCCCCTACGAGCAGTACTTC. Amino acid sequence: CASSEANFPYEQYF.